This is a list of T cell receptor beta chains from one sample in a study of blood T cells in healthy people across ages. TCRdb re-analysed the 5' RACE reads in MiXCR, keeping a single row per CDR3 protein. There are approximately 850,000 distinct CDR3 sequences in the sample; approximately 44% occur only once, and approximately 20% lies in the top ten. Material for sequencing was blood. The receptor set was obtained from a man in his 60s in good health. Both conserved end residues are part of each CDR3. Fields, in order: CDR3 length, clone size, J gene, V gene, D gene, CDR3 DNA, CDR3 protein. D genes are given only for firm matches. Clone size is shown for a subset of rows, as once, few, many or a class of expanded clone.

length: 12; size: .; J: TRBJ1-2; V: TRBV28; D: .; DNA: TGTGCCAGCAGAGCACAGCCCTATGGCTACACCTTC; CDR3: CASRAQPYGYTF
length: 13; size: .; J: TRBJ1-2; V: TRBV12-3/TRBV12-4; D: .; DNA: TGTGCCAGCCGTACAAACAGGGAGGGGGGCTACACCTTC; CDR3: CASRTNREGGYTF
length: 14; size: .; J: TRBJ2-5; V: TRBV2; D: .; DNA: TGTGCCAGCAGCGAGGGCGGGTTGGAGGAGACCCAGTACTTC; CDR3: CASSEGGLEETQYF
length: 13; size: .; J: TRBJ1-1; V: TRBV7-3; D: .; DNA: TGTGCCAGCAGCTCCACCATGAACACTGAAGCTTTCTTT; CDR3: CASSSTMNTEAFF
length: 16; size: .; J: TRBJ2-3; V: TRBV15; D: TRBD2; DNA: TGTGCCACCAGCAGGACTAGCGGACAAAAGGGAGATACGCAGTATTTT; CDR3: CATSRTSGQKGDTQYF
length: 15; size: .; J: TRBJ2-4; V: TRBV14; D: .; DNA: TGTGCCAGCAGCCAAGTAGGGATAGCCAAAAACATTCAGTACTTC; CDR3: CASSQVGIAKNIQYF
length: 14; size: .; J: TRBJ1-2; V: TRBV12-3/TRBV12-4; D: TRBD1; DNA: TGTGCCAGCAGTTCTGACAGGGTGGCATATGGCTACACCTTC; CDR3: CASSSDRVAYGYTF
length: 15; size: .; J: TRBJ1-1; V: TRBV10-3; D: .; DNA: TGTGCCATCAGTGTCGGTAAGGGAATGAACACTGAAGCTTTCTTT; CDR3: CAISVGKGMNTEAFF
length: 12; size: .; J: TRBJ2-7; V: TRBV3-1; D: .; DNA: TGTGCCAGCACTCAGGGGGGCTACGAGCAGTACTTC; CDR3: CASTQGGYEQYF
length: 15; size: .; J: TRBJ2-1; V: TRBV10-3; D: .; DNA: TGTGCCATCAGTGAAGCGTCAGGCCCCTACAATGAGCAGTTCTTC; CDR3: CAISEASGPYNEQFF
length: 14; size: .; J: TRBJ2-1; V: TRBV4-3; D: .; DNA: TGCGCCAGCAGCCAAGATAGCGTCGGCAATGAGCAGTTCTTC; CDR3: CASSQDSVGNEQFF
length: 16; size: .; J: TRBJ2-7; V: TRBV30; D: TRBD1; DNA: TGTGCCTGGACCTTCTTTTCGGACAGGCCTACCTACGAGCAGTACTTC; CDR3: CAWTFFSDRPTYEQYF
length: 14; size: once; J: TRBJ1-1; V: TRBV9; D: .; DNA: TGTGCCAGCAGCGCCGCAGGGAAGGGCACTGAAGCTTTCTTT; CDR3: CASSAAGKGTEAFF
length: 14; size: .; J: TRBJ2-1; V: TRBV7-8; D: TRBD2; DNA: TGTGCCAGCGGACCCCTAGCGGCTCACAATGAGCAGTTCTTC; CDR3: CASGPLAAHNEQFF
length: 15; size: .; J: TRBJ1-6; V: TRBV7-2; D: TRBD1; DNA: TGTGCCAGCAGCTTAGACGGACAGGGGCTCGGGGCCCTCCACTTT; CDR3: CASSLDGQGLGALHF
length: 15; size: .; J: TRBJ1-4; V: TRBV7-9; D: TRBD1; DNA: TGTGCCAGCAGCCCCGGGACAGGGATTAATGAAAAACTGTTTTTT; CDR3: CASSPGTGINEKLFF
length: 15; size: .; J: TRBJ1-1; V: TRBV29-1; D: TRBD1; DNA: TGCAGCGTTGTCGGACAGGGGGGGTCTTCCCCTGAAGCTTTCTTT; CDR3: CSVVGQGGSSPEAFF
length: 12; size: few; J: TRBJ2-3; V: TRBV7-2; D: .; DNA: TGTGCCAGCAGCTTACCGTGGGATACGCAGTATTTT; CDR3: CASSLPWDTQYF
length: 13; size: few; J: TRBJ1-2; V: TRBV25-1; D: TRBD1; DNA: TGTGCCAGCAAGAAGACAGGGAACTATGGCTACACCTTC; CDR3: CASKKTGNYGYTF
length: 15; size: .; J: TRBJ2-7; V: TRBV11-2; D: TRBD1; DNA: TGTGCCAGCAGCTCTGGACAGGTTCTTACCTGCGAGCAGTACTTC; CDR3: CASSSGQVLTCEQYF